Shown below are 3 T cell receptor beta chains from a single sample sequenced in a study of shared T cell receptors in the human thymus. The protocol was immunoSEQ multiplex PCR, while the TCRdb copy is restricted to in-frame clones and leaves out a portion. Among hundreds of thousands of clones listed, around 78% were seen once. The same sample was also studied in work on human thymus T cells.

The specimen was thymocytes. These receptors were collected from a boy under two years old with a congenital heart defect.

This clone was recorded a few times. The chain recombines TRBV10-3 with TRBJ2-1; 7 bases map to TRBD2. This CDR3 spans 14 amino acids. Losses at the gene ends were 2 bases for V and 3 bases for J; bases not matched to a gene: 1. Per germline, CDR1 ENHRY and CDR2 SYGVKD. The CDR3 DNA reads TGTGCCATCAGTGAGACTAGCGACTACAATGAGCAGTTCTTC. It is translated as CAISETSDYNEQFF.

CDR3 region: CSVEGAGLFNEQFF. DNA for the CDR3: TGCAGCGTTGAAGGGGCAGGGCTTTTCAATGAGCAGTTCTTC. This chain connects TRBV29-1 to TRBJ2-1, with D possibly TRBD1 on 5 matching bases. V was shortened by 1 base and J by 6 bases, with 13 bases between the two germline ends. The CDR3 runs 14 residues. Germline-derived CDR1 and CDR2 are SQVTM and ANQGSEA.

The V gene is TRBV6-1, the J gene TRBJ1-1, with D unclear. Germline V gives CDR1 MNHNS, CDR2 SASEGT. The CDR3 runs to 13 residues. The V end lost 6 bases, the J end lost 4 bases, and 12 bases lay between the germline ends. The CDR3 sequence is CASSLPWSTEAFF. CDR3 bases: TGTGCCAGCAGCCTCCCGTGGAGCACTGAAGCTTTCTTT.